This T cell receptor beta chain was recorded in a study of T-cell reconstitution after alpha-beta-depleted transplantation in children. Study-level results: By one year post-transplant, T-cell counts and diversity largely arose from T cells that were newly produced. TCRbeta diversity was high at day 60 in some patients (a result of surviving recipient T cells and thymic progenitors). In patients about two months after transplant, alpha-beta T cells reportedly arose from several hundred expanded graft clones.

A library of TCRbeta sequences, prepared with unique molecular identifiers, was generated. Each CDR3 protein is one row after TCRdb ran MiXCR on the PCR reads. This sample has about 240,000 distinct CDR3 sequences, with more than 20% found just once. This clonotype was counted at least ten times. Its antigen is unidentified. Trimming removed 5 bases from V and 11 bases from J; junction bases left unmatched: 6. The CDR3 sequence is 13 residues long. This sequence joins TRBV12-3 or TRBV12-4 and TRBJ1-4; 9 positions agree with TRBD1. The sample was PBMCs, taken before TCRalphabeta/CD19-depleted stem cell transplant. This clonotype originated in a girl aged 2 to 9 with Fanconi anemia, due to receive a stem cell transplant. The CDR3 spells CASSPTGGWKLFF. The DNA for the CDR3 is TGTGCCAGCAGTCCGACAGGGGGATGGAAACTGTTTTTT.